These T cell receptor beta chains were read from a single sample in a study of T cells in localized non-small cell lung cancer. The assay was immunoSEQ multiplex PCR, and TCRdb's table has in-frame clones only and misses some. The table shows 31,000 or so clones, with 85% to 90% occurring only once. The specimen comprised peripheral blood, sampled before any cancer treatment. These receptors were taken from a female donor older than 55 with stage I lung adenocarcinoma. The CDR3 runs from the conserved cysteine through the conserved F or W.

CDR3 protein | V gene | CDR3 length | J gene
CASSLHILNTEAFF | TRBV28 | 14 | TRBJ1-1
CASSDRAGFDTGELFF | TRBV5-4 | 16 | TRBJ2-2
CVSSFLAGITDTQYF | TRBV7-2 | 15 | TRBJ2-3
CASSQDLAPYYEQYF | TRBV4-1 | 15 | TRBJ2-7
CASSLVNSGANVLTF | TRBV5-1 | 15 | TRBJ2-6
CASSSPGQGSYEQYF | TRBV5-4 | 15 | TRBJ2-7
CASSLGMGSRDEQYF | TRBV11-2 | 15 | TRBJ2-7
CASSLWARGSEAFF | TRBV7-2 | 14 | TRBJ1-1
CASSLESGYEQYF | TRBV11-2 | 13 | TRBJ2-7
CASRTSGSNEQFF | TRBV30 | 13 | TRBJ2-1
CASSQEMWNAEAFF | TRBV4-3 | 14 | TRBJ1-1
CASSRTDTQYF | TRBV7-2 | 11 | TRBJ2-3
CASSYSQGPYEQYF | TRBV6-6 | 14 | TRBJ2-7
CASSFGDLNTEAFF | TRBV5-4 | 14 | TRBJ1-1
CSVEGASGGETQYF | TRBV29-1 | 14 | TRBJ2-5
CASTPGGSNQPQHF | TRBV6-1 | 14 | TRBJ1-5
CASSLAQGAVYGYTF | TRBV7-2 | 15 | TRBJ1-2
CASTQDGYQPQHF | TRBV7-9 | 13 | TRBJ1-5
CSARDTDTQYF | TRBV20-1 | 11 | TRBJ2-3
CASSEIYEQYF | TRBV2 | 11 | TRBJ2-7
CAISESTAHYEQYF | TRBV10-3 | 14 | TRBJ2-7
CASSPTSLTYEQYF | TRBV7-2 | 14 | TRBJ2-7
CAISTGTGDTEAFF | TRBV10-3 | 14 | TRBJ1-1
CASGPTGSGELFF | TRBV5-1 | 13 | TRBJ2-2
CASSVGAAANTGELFF | TRBV9 | 16 | TRBJ2-2
CAWSVAGWQPQHF | TRBV30 | 13 | TRBJ1-5
CASSLRTGVFNYGYTF | TRBV19 | 16 | TRBJ1-2
CAISGDRGNTEAFF | TRBV10-3 | 14 | TRBJ1-1
CASSRGTAPRPQHF | TRBV5-1 | 14 | TRBJ1-5
CASSFAQETQYF | TRBV5-1 | 12 | TRBJ2-5
CASSPPGQGVPGANVLTF | TRBV18 | 18 | TRBJ2-6
CASSPLRDSNEKLFF | TRBV18 | 15 | TRBJ1-4
CASSPAQADTDTQYF | TRBV18 | 15 | TRBJ2-3
CSVWSDLNYEQYF | TRBV29-1 | 13 | TRBJ2-7
CASSVASMNTEAFF | TRBV9 | 14 | TRBJ1-1